The 3 T cell receptor beta chains reported below all come from one sample, sequenced in a study of T cells in localized non-small cell lung cancer. The method was immunoSEQ multiplex PCR; TCRdb's version includes in-frame clones alone and lacks a portion of them. The sample lists over a thousand clones, just under 20% occurring once. The source material was normal lung tissue next to the tumor, sampled before any cancer treatment. Receptors originate from a man aged 35 to 70 with stage I lung adenocarcinoma.

By proportion, this clone is medium-sized (0.01 to 0.1%). The rearrangement joins TRBV11-3 to TRBJ2-5, with D maybe TRBD2 (5 bases). The CDR3 is 14 amino acids. Trimming cost V 3 bases and J 0 bases, with 8 bases left between them. Germline loops: CDR1 SGHNT, CDR2 YENEEA. Here the CDR3 reads CASSFTRDQETQYF. In nucleotides, the CDR3 is TGTGCCAGCAGCTTTACGAGGGACCAAGAGACCCAGTACTTC.

The J gene is TRBJ2-3, the V gene TRBV1. TRBV1 is a recognized pseudogene. The CDR3 length is 12 residues. In DNA, the CDR3 is TGCGCCAGCAGCCAAGAAAGGATTACGCAGTATTTT. Translation gives CASSQERITQYF.

The CDR3, as DNA: TGTGCCACCAGCGACCGGGACAGGGGGTACTACGAGCAGTACTTC. Protein: CATSDRDRGYYEQYF. The chain recombines TRBV15 with TRBJ2-7, with TRBD1 identical over 11 bases. The V and J ends lost 5 bases and 3 bases, in that order; junction bases with no gene match: 6. CDR3 length equals 15 residues. The V gene's germline CDR1 is LNHNV and CDR2 YYDKDF (reference sequence). Supplemented by reference TRBV15 and TRBJ2-7, the full variable domain reads DAMVIQNPRYQVTQFGKPVTLSCSQTLNHNVMYWYQQKSSQAPKLLFHYYDKDFNNEADTPDNFQSRRPNTSFCFLDIRSPGLGDTAMYLCATSDRDRGYYEQYFGPGTRLTVT.